A single sample is the source of the 3 T cell receptor beta chains below, sequenced in a study of response to subunit inactivated influenza vaccine. TCRdb redid the calling of the RT-PCR reads with MiXCR, one entry per CDR3 protein. The profile shows fewer than 800,000 distinct CDR3 sequences, around a sixth of them singletons. This sample comprised PBMCs from blood, obtained less than 13 days after vaccination. The receptor source for this set is a man over 45 who received an inactivated influenza vaccine.

This clonotype showed up just a few times. The chain couples TRBV7-9 to TRBJ2-5; a possible D gene is TRBD2 (6 bases). Looked up from germline, CDR1 is SEHNR and CDR2 is FQNEAQ (reference sequence). The CDR3 totals 14 residues. V lost 7 bases and J 4 bases, leaving 16 bases between the germline ends. The CDR3 sequence: CASTDDGGRETQYF. CDR3 nucleotide sequence: TGTGCCAGCACCGACGACGGAGGGAGAGAGACCCAGTACTTC.

This clonotype came up a few times. J is TRBJ2-7 and V is TRBV7-2; D unresolved. CDR3 length: 13 amino acids. With 7 bases removed from V and 1 base from J, the gap between germline ends came to 11 bases. In germline, CDR1 is SGHTA, CDR2 FQGNSA. Here the CDR3 DNA reads TGTGCCAGCACCGTTAGTGGTTCCTACGAGCAGTACTTC. Its translation: CASTVSGSYEQYF.

This clonotype appeared a few times. In DNA form, the CDR3 reads TGTGCCAGCAGCCCCGGGACTAGCGGGAGAGGAATCTACAATGAGCAGTTCTTC. Its protein is CASSPGTSGRGIYNEQFF. The chain has TRBV11-2 and TRBJ2-1, with 14 nucleotides matching TRBD2. V lost 5 bases, J lost 3 bases, and 9 bases stayed unmatched. CDR3 size: 18 residues. The germline V gene has CDR1 SGHAT and CDR2 FQNNGV.